The T cell receptor (beta chain) described here comes from a study of blood T cell repertoires in COVID-19. The wider study: The United States, Italy and Spain were the sources of the acute and convalescent COVID-19 samples. Sample material is recorded as cDNA or gDNA derived from T cells, B-cell-depleted T cells, or PBMCs.

CDR1 and CDR2 (germline): SNHLY, FYNNEI. The CDR3 is 15 residues long. The V end lost 0 bases, the J end lost 4 bases, and 9 bases lay between the germline ends. Only in-frame clones appear in the TCRdb table, and some are missing; sequencing was by immunoSEQ multiplex PCR. Of 380,000 or so clones listed, nearly 90% are singletons. Participants were aged about 18 to 95 years, lived in some 23 US areas, and enrolled virtually. Assignments of participants to cohorts depended upon their own reported clinical history. This TCR derives from a woman between 40 and 55 years old with acute COVID-19. Sequencing was done on a sample of PBMCs or T cells enriched from blood (not recorded which). The gene calls are TRBV2 and TRBJ1-4; D remains ambiguous. CDR3 sequence: CASSEAGSGNEKLFF. The CDR3 DNA follows: TGTGCCAGCAGTGAAGCAGGGAGTGGTAATGAAAAACTGTTTTTT.